A single sample gave rise to the 8 T cell receptor beta chains below, sequenced in a study of cytomegalovirus exposure and HLA in healthy donors. The primer mix had 60 Vbeta and 13 Jbeta primers. The method was immunoSEQ multiplex PCR; TCRdb's version includes in-frame clones alone and lacks a portion of them. The sample holds more than 95,000 clones, roughly 80% seen once. Sequences were obtained from PBMCs. These receptors all come from a man aged 25 to 40 in good health and CMV-seropositive.

The V call is TRBV5-1, the J call TRBJ2-3, with 7 bases aligning to TRBD1. This CDR3 region has 15 residues. Looked up from germline, CDR1 is SGHRS and CDR2 is YFSETQ. With V trimmed by 4 bases and J by 1 base, 6 bases remained unmatched. CDR3 nucleotide sequence: TGCGCCAGCAGCACCTACAGGGGAGGCACAGATACGCAGTATTTT. Translation: CASSTYRGGTDTQYF.

The chain couples TRBV29-1 to TRBJ1-1, with TRBD1 as a possible D gene (6 bases). This CDR3 spans 12 amino acids. The germline V and J ends were trimmed by 7 bases and 1 base, with 10 bases remaining between them. Looked up from germline, CDR1 is SQVTM and CDR2 is ANQGSEA. This CDR3 is CSEQGKNTEAFF. As DNA, the CDR3 is TGCAGCGAACAGGGTAAGAACACTGAAGCTTTCTTT. Complete variable domain (other parts from reference TRBV29-1 and TRBJ1-1): SAVISQKPSRDICQRGTSLTIQCQVDSQVTMMFWYRQQPGQSLTLIATANQGSEATYESGFVIDKFPISRPNLTFSTLTVSNMSPEDSSIYLCSEQGKNTEAFFGQGTRLTVV.

The rearrangement joins TRBV7-2 to TRBJ2-7, with 10 bases matching TRBD1. Germline lookup yields CDR1 SGHTA and CDR2 FQGNSA. V trimming: 6 bases; J trimming: 4 bases; junction bases outside the gene matches: 9. CDR3 size: 15 residues. The CDR3 loop reads CASSFNWGQGYEQYF. CDR3 DNA: TGTGCCAGCAGTTTCAACTGGGGACAGGGGTACGAGCAGTACTTC.

This clone was recorded a few times. The rearrangement links TRBV27 to TRBJ2-7; 7 bases are shared with TRBD2. The V segment lost 2 bases and the J segment 3 bases; nucleotides outside the gene matches: 4. The germline V gene encodes CDR1 MNHEY and CDR2 SMNVEV (reference sequence). CDR3 length: 14 residues. The CDR3 loop reads CASSLTGRSYEQYF. The DNA for the CDR3 is TGTGCCAGCAGTTTAACCGGGAGGAGCTACGAGCAGTACTTC.

CDR3 in amino acids: CASTLTGGSNQPQHF. The CDR3 DNA reads as TGTGCCAGCACCCTGACAGGCGGCAGCAATCAGCCCCAGCATTTT. J is TRBJ1-5 and V is TRBV6-1; the D gene is possibly TRBD1 (6 bases). The germline V gene has CDR1 MNHNS and CDR2 SASEGT. This CDR3 has 15 residues. Trimming shortened V by 7 bases and J by 1 base, and 14 bases separated the two germline ends.

This CDR3 is CASSQFFYPGELFF. The CDR3 DNA sequence: TGCGCCAGCAGCCAGTTCTTCTATCCCGGGGAGCTGTTTTTT. V and J are TRBV4-3 and TRBJ2-2; D unclear. This CDR3 spans 14 amino acids. Germline V gives CDR1 LGHNA, CDR2 YSLEER. The ends were cut back, 3 bases at V and 6 bases at J, with 11 bases in the middle.

This chain links TRBV5-6 with TRBJ2-7; D not certain. The CDR3 sequence is 11 residues long. Germline V gene data show CDR1 as SGHDT and CDR2 as YYEEEE. V lost 1 base to trimming and J lost 5 bases, with 4 bases between them. The CDR3 reads CASSLSDEQYF. For the CDR3, the DNA is TGTGCCAGCAGCTTGTCGGACGAGCAGTACTTC. Full variable domain (missing parts from reference TRBV5-6 and TRBJ2-7): DAGVTQSPTHLIKTRGQQVTLRCSPKSGHDTVSWYQQALGQGPQFIFQYYEEEERQRGNFPDRFSGHQFPNYSSELNVNALLLGDSALYLCASSLSDEQYFGPGTRLTVT.

The V call is TRBV27, the J call TRBJ2-1, with D perhaps matching TRBD1 (6 bases). The CDR3 is 13 amino acids. V lost 4 bases, J lost 9 bases, and 13 bases lay in between. Germline CDR1 and CDR2: MNHEY and SMNVEV (reference sequence). CDR3 in amino acids: CASSYLGGVEQFF. The CDR3, as DNA: TGTGCCAGCAGTTATCTTGGGGGCGTTGAGCAGTTCTTC.